This TCR beta chain was observed in a study of T cell responses to AZD1222 COVID-19 vaccine. In the study overall: Pooling covered second doses at about 4 or about 12 weeks. General study results and limits: Across the whole spike, CD4 TCRs peaked at regions 160-218 and 743-854. Spike-specific TCR breadth and depth went up after people got two AZD1222 doses.

Produced via immunoSEQ multiplex PCR; TCRdb's table is partial and in-frame only. The data contain more than 95,000 clones, 92% of them singletons. CDR1 and CDR2 (germline): SGHDT, YYEEEE. The V segment lost 3 bases and the J segment 3 bases; nucleotides outside the gene matches: 10. This CDR3 spans 16 amino acids. About this clone: Its antigen is not known.

This material consisted of peripheral blood, taken on day 0 of AZD1222 vaccination. The source is an adult in good health. The chain joins TRBV5-6 to TRBJ2-7, with 9 positions matching TRBD1. The CDR3 DNA reads as TGTGCCAGCAGCTCAAGGGCACGGGACAGGGACTACGAGCAGTACTTC. Translated: CASSSRARDRDYEQYF.